One sample yielded the 26 T cell receptor beta chains listed below, sequenced in a study of T cell repertoires in cytomegalovirus infection. Each CDR3 protein is one row after TCRdb ran MiXCR on the reads. This table has under 350,000 distinct CDR3 sequences, more than 8% appearing once. Sequencing was performed on PBMCs. These receptors all stem from a human donor in good health (CMV status not recorded). Some clones in this sample may be carry-over from other donors' samples.

This clonotype was detected many times. The genes are TRBV7-2 and TRBJ1-2, with 7 bases that match TRBD1. V trimming: 5 bases; J trimming: 6 bases; junction bases outside the gene matches: 12. Germline V gene sequence: CDR1 SGHTA, CDR2 FQGNSA. This CDR3 contains 15 residues. CDR3 nucleotide sequence: TGTGCCAGCAGCCCCTGGGGCAGGGGGTCAGATGGCTACACCTTC. Protein sequence: CASSPWGRGSDGYTF.

There are many counts of this clonotype. This chain joins TRBV12-5 and TRBJ2-1, with D possibly matching TRBD2 (7 bases). The CDR3 runs 15 residues. Germline lookup yields CDR1 LGHNT and CDR2 FRNRAP. Trimming took off 6 bases at V and 2 bases at J, with 14 bases between the two ends. As DNA, the CDR3 is TGTGCTAGTGGGAGGGGGGGCTGGGCCTACAATGAGCAGTTCTTC. It translates to CASGRGGWAYNEQFF.

This clonotype has just a few counts. The chain links TRBV10-3 to TRBJ1-6, with D tentatively TRBD1 (5 bases). Trimming cost V 6 bases and J 5 bases, with 11 bases left between them. The CDR3 sequence is 14 residues long. The germline V gene has CDR1 ENHRY and CDR2 SYGVKD. The CDR3 sequence: CAIRRGFDNSPLHF. The CDR3 bases are TGTGCCATCAGGAGGGGTTTCGATAATTCACCCCTCCACTTT.

The rearrangement joins TRBV30 to TRBJ2-7; possible D gene TRBD1, 6 bases. The V gene's germline CDR1 is GTSNPN and CDR2 SVGIG (reference sequence). Trimming took 1 base from V and 10 from J, leaving 11 bases between them. There are 11 residues in the CDR3. DNA of the CDR3: TGTGCCTGGAGTGAGAGACAGGATCAGTACTTC. It translates to CAWSERQDQYF.

This clonotype occurred a few times. This rearrangement joins TRBV29-1 to TRBJ1-1, with 7 bases fitting TRBD1. The V segment lost 8 bases and the J segment 1 base; nucleotides outside the gene matches: 4. CDR1 is SQVTM, CDR2 ANQGSEA, per germline. The CDR3 is made up of 12 amino acids. The CDR3 DNA reads as TGCAGCACCTGGGACAGGAACACTGAAGCTTTCTTT. Translating gives CSTWDRNTEAFF.

This clonotype was detected a few times. V usage is TRBV19 and J usage is TRBJ1-5; D gene ambiguous. CDR1 LNHDA and CDR2 SQIVND come from the germline V gene (reference sequence). The V and J ends lost 3 bases and 4 bases respectively, with 7 bases between them. The CDR3 spans 13 residues. The CDR3, as DNA: TGTGCCAGTAGTATCGGGGAAAATCAGCCCCAGCATTTT. It translates to CASSIGENQPQHF.

The chain couples TRBV2 to TRBJ1-2; D is possibly TRBD1 (5 bases). CDR1 and CDR2 (germline): SNHLY, FYNNEI. The CDR3 totals 12 residues. Trimming stripped 8 bases from V and 6 bases from J, with 13 bases between. In DNA, the CDR3 is TGTGCCAGCCCCCGACAGAACGATGGCTACACCTTC. It encodes CASPRQNDGYTF.

This clonotype has ten or more counts. The CDR3 region has the DNA TGTGCCAGCAGTCCGAGACAGGGCCTCGGCCAAGAGACCCAGTACTTC. Its protein product is CASSPRQGLGQETQYF. The genes are TRBV28 and TRBJ2-5; 7 bases are shared with TRBD1. The V gene's germline CDR1 is MDHEN and CDR2 SYDVKM. The ends lost 5 bases at V and 1 base at J; junction bases unmatched: 10. This CDR3 is 16 amino acids long. The entire variable domain, with the rest obtained from reference TRBV28 and TRBJ2-5, is as follows: DVKVTQSSRYLVKRTGEKVFLECVQDMDHENMFWYRQDPGLGLRLIYFSYDVKMKEKGDIPEGYSVSREKKERFSLILESASTNQTSMYLCASSPRQGLGQETQYFGPGTRLLVL.

This clonotype has a handful of counts. V is TRBV7-6 and J is TRBJ2-5; TRBD2 matches at 7 bases. The junction had 8 bases not matched to a gene; V was cut back by 5 bases and J by 2 bases. Germline CDR1 SGHVS, CDR2 FNYEAQ. The CDR3 is 15 residues long. CDR3 residues: CASSVVTSDQETQYF. CDR3 nucleotide sequence: TGTGCCAGCAGCGTGGTCACTAGCGATCAAGAGACCCAGTACTTC.

This clonotype was seen a handful of times. The chain uses TRBV11-1 and TRBJ2-1; 8 bases map to TRBD2. Per the germline V gene, CDR1 is SGHAT and CDR2 is FQDESV (reference sequence). The CDR3 covers 15 residues. After removal of 5 bases from V and 3 bases from J, the junction contained 6 bases not matched to a gene. CDR3 loop: CASSQGLANYNEQFF. In DNA form, the CDR3 reads TGTGCCAGCAGCCAAGGACTAGCAAACTACAATGAGCAGTTCTTC.

The chain employs TRBV27 and TRBJ2-2; unclear D gene. The CDR3 is 13 amino acids. V was cut by 6 bases and J by 6 bases, with 11 bases left in between. From germline, CDR1 is MNHEY and CDR2 SMNVEV (reference sequence). The CDR3 sequence is CASSPSHAGELFF. The DNA for the CDR3 is TGTGCCAGCAGCCCCTCCCACGCCGGGGAGCTGTTTTTT.

This clonotype was counted a few times. The chain links TRBV11-2 to TRBJ2-1, with unresolved D. From germline, CDR1 is SGHAT and CDR2 FQNNGV. The CDR3 sequence is 11 residues long. The CDR3 DNA is TGTGGCGTGAGCTCCTACAATGAGCAGTTCTTC. It translates to CGVSSYNEQFF. Variable domain in full (rest from reference TRBV11-2 and TRBJ2-1): EAGVAQSPRYKIIEKRQSVAFWCNPISGHATLYWYQQILGQGPKLLIQFQNNGVVDDSQLPKDRFSAERLKGVDSTLKIQPAKLEDSAVYLCGVSSYNEQFFGPGTRLTVL.

This clonotype was seen many times. The J gene is TRBJ2-3, the V gene TRBV7-2; 10 bases align to TRBD2. The V and J ends lost 5 bases and 5 bases, in that order; junction bases with no gene match: 16. Per germline, CDR1 SGHTA and CDR2 FQGNSA. The CDR3 contains 18 residues. The CDR3 sequence is CASSTRLASGGAIDTQYF. CDR3 bases: TGTGCCAGCAGCACACGATTGGCCAGCGGGGGGGCTATAGATACGCAGTATTTT.

This chain uses TRBV2 with TRBJ2-1, with 12 nucleotides matching TRBD1. Germline CDR1 and CDR2: SNHLY and FYNNEI. CDR3 length equals 15 residues. V shed 8 bases and J 10 bases; nucleotides not matched to a gene: 12. The CDR3 nucleotides are TGTGCCAGCGATGGTTGGGGACAGGGGGCAGGCGAGCAGTTCTTC. It yields the protein CASDGWGQGAGEQFF.

The count of this clonotype is one. For the CDR3, the DNA is TGTGCCAGCAGGCCCCAGGGGGTCTTCTATGGCTACACCTTC. As protein: CASRPQGVFYGYTF. The J gene is TRBJ1-2, the V gene TRBV25-1; 7 bases are shared with TRBD1. Trimming took 6 bases from V and 4 from J; bases not matched to a gene: 8. The CDR3 is made up of 14 amino acids. Germline lookup yields CDR1 MGHDK and CDR2 SYGVNS.

This clonotype was seen at least ten times. The chain combines TRBV7-2 with TRBJ2-7; no clear D gene. CDR1 is SGHTA and CDR2 is FQGNSA in the germline V gene. The CDR3 sequence is 13 residues long. V dropped 5 bases and J dropped 4 bases, with 12 bases sitting between them. This chain's CDR3 is CASSGELPYEQYF. CDR3 DNA sequence: TGTGCCAGCAGCGGCGAGCTCCCTTACGAGCAGTACTTC.

This clonotype was picked up many times. The chain is built from TRBV7-3 and TRBJ2-3; 10 bases line up with TRBD2. The CDR3 extends over 15 amino acids. Germline V gene data show CDR1 as SGHTA and CDR2 as FQGTGA. Germline trimming cut 2 bases from V and 3 bases from J; bases unmatched to any gene: 2. CDR3 nucleotide sequence: TGTGCCAGCAGCTTATCTAGCGGGAGTACAGATACGCAGTATTTT. Residues: CASSLSSGSTDTQYF.

The V gene is TRBV19, the J gene TRBJ2-1, with 8 bases aligning to TRBD2. The CDR3 has 14 residues. The J segment lost 11 bases and the V segment lost 3 bases, leaving 9 bases of the junction unmatched. Germline CDR1 LNHDA, CDR2 SQIVND (reference sequence). The chain's CDR3 is CASSMKAGGFQQFF. The DNA for the CDR3 is TGTGCCAGTAGTATGAAGGCGGGAGGTTTCCAGCAGTTCTTC.

This rearrangement joins TRBV6-2 or TRBV6-3 to TRBJ2-3; D might be TRBD1 or TRBD2, each matching 5 bases. CDR1 is MNHEY and CDR2 is SVGEGT in the germline V gene. Trimming removed 6 bases from V and 5 bases from J, with 18 bases in between. The CDR3 covers 15 residues. CDR3 protein: CASSRRDPAEDTQYF. The CDR3 DNA reads as TGTGCCAGCAGCCGCCGGGACCCCGCCGAAGATACGCAGTATTTT.

This rearrangement joins TRBV7-6 to TRBJ1-1, with 9 bases matching TRBD1. The CDR3 spans 15 residues. CDR1 is SGHVS and CDR2 is FNYEAQ in the germline V gene. V shed 5 bases and J 0 bases; nucleotides not matched to a gene: 4. CDR3 sequence (DNA): TGTGCCAGCAGCAAGTGGACAGGGGTGAACACTGAAGCTTTCTTT. This sequence encodes CASSKWTGVNTEAFF. The entire variable domain, with the rest obtained from reference TRBV7-6 and TRBJ1-1, is as follows: GAGVSQSPRYKVTKRGQDVALRCDPISGHVSLYWYRQALGQGPEFLTYFNYEAQQDKSGLPNDRFSAERPEGSISTLTIQRTEQRDSAMYRCASSKWTGVNTEAFFGQGTRLTVV.

This clonotype was observed many times. This sequence joins TRBV6-2 or TRBV6-3 and TRBJ2-1, with D tentatively TRBD1 (5 bases). This CDR3 spans 15 amino acids. Per germline, CDR1 MNHEY and CDR2 SVGEGT. V was pared by 6 bases and J by 0 bases, with 12 bases between. Written as DNA, the CDR3 is TGTGCCAGCAGCCTTAAGACAGTCTCCTACAATGAGCAGTTCTTC. It specifies CASSLKTVSYNEQFF.

The chain links TRBV20-1 to TRBJ2-7, with a tentative D call TRBD2 (5 bases). V was pared by 5 bases and J by 0 bases, with 11 bases between. This CDR3 has 13 amino acids. CDR1 and CDR2 (germline): DFQATT, SNEGSKA (reference sequence). CDR3 amino acids: CSAEDLNSYEQYF. CDR3 nucleotide sequence: TGCAGTGCTGAGGACTTAAACTCCTACGAGCAGTACTTC.

The table lists this clonotype with a few counts. The V gene is TRBV9, the J gene TRBJ1-1; 8 bases are a match to TRBD1. Germline V gene lookup returns CDR1 SGDLS and CDR2 YYNGEE. The junction had 13 bases not matched to a gene; V was cut back by 7 bases and J by 2 bases. This CDR3 spans 16 amino acids. The CDR3 nucleotides read TGTGCCAGCGGTTCCCTCCTCGGGACAGGCAACACTGAAGCTTTCTTT. Amino acid sequence: CASGSLLGTGNTEAFF.

This clonotype came up many times. The chain has TRBV7-2 and TRBJ2-7; D may be TRBD2 (6 bases). Germline loops: CDR1 SGHTA, CDR2 FQGNSA. The CDR3 consists of 15 residues. Trimming took off 6 bases at V and 7 bases at J, with 22 bases between the two ends. The CDR3 protein is CASRSPLGVGGEQYF. In DNA form, the CDR3 reads TGTGCCAGCAGATCGCCTTTGGGGGTCGGGGGAGAGCAGTACTTC.

The J gene is TRBJ2-1, the V gene TRBV6-2 or TRBV6-3, with 7 bases matching TRBD1. V trimming: 7 bases; J trimming: 1 base; junction bases outside the gene matches: 7. CDR3 length: 15 amino acids. Germline V CDR1 and CDR2: MNHEY, SVGEGT. The CDR3 region has the DNA TGTGCCAGCACCCCGACAGGGTCGTCCTACAATGAGCAGTTCTTC. As protein: CASTPTGSSYNEQFF.

There are many counts of this clonotype. V is TRBV19 and J is TRBJ1-2; 9 nucleotides align to TRBD1. This CDR3 is 14 amino acids long. The germline V gene has CDR1 LNHDA and CDR2 SQIVND (reference sequence). The junction had 4 bases not matched to a gene; V was cut back by 3 bases and J by 5 bases. The CDR3 protein is CASSIEQGAYGYTF. CDR3 nucleotides: TGTGCCAGTAGTATCGAACAGGGGGCATATGGCTACACCTTC.